This TCR beta chain stems from a study of blood T cells in healthy people across ages. Findings of the study overall: PBMCs left unsorted prevented a conclusive naive versus antigen-experienced comparison. TCR beta diversity per million T cells fell roughly linearly with age.

A second PCR, run for about 7 to 12 cycles, used a sample-barcoded 5' primer plus a J-beta primer mix. TCRdb ran MiXCR on the 5' RACE reads and lists one entry per CDR3 protein. The sample holds around 500,000 distinct CDR3 sequences, around 48% seen once. CDR1 is SQVTM, CDR2 ANQGSEA, per germline. The CDR3 has 13 amino acids. V was pared by 7 bases and J by 9 bases, with 19 bases between. A word on this clonotype: Its target is unknown.

Sequencing used blood. This sequence joins TRBV29-1 and TRBJ2-1; D may be TRBD1 or TRBD2 (6 bases each). The sequence derives from a man of 80 years or more in good health. The chain's CDR3 is CSGWAGGEVEQFF. The CDR3 DNA sequence: TGCAGCGGGTGGGCCGGGGGCGAGGTTGAGCAGTTCTTC.